Given below is one TCR beta chain in context. The authors' processing: Amplified reference gene primers provided the basis for estimating nucleated cell counts. This table comes from immunoSEQ multiplex PCR, and its TCRdb copy is limited to in-frame clones, with some not included. That table furnishes V, J and clone size, whereas the DNA furnished D and trimming. The sample records around 140,000 clones, under 85% being singletons. This CDR3 has 14 amino acids. CDR1 GTSNPN and CDR2 SVGIG come from the germline V gene (reference sequence). The junction had 2 bases not matched to a gene; V was cut back by 0 bases and J by 1 base. This sample stems from a study of blood T cell repertoires in COVID-19. Turning to the study itself: Some COVID-19 samples were acute and others convalescent; all came from the United States, Italy and Spain.

The origin of this receptor is a human donor in a cohort sampled during active COVID-19. Sequencing was carried out using peripheral blood. V and J are TRBV30 and TRBJ2-5, with TRBD2 identical over 7 bases. The CDR3 is CAWSVGGIQETQYF. The CDR3 DNA sequence: TGTGCCTGGAGTGTGGGGGGGATCCAAGAGACCCAGTACTTC.